Following are 27 T cell receptor beta chains from one sample sequenced in a study of T cell responses to AZD1222 COVID-19 vaccine. The repertoire was sequenced with immunoSEQ multiplex PCR; TCRdb's copy has only in-frame clones and lacks some. In the table there are just over 60,000 clones, 76% of which are singletons. Sequencing used peripheral blood, obtained on day 0 of AZD1222 vaccination. These receptors were collected from an adult in good health.

V gene TRBV7-3 combines with J gene TRBJ2-1, with a possible D match to TRBD2 (6 bases). Deletions cut 3 bases from V and 9 bases from J, with 18 bases between. CDR1 SGHTA and CDR2 FQGTGA come from the germline V gene. CDR3 size: 15 residues. The CDR3 loop reads CASSFLGPPEGEQFF. Here the CDR3 DNA reads TGTGCCAGCAGCTTCTTGGGACCTCCGGAGGGTGAGCAGTTCTTC.

This chain uses TRBV10-2 with TRBJ1-1, with 7 bases matching TRBD1. The V segment lost 7 bases and the J segment 1 base; nucleotides outside the gene matches: 3. Germline V CDR1 and CDR2: WSHSY, SAAADI. This CDR3 comprises 13 residues. The CDR3 bases are TGCGCCAGCACTAGACAGGGGAACACTGAAGCTTTCTTT. This codes for CASTRQGNTEAFF.

By frequency in the sample, this clone is medium-sized. This sequence joins TRBV6-2 or TRBV6-3 and TRBJ1-5, with 9 bases matching TRBD1. Germline V gene lookup returns CDR1 MNHEY and CDR2 SVGEGT. This CDR3 is 16 amino acids long. The ends lost 4 bases at V and 5 bases at J; junction bases unmatched: 9. CDR3 in amino acids: CASSSGTGWGYQPQHF. CDR3 DNA sequence: TGTGCCAGCAGTTCCGGGACAGGGTGGGGATATCAGCCCCAGCATTTT.

This sequence joins TRBV28 and TRBJ2-7, with 12 bases identical to TRBD2. Germline V gene data show CDR1 as MDHEN and CDR2 as SYDVKM. The CDR3 extends over 17 amino acids. V lost 5 bases, J lost 0 bases, and 8 bases stayed unmatched. The CDR3 sequence is CASSETSGGRSSYEQYF. Here the CDR3 DNA reads TGTGCCAGCAGTGAGACTAGCGGGGGCCGTAGCTCCTACGAGCAGTACTTC.

V is TRBV9 and J is TRBJ1-1; no firm D call. Trimming pared 0 bases from V and 0 bases from J, leaving 6 bases between. Germline CDR1 reads SGDLS; CDR2 reads YYNGEE. The CDR3 is made up of 14 amino acids. CDR3 in amino acids: CASSVASLNTEAFF. CDR3 sequence (DNA): TGTGCCAGCAGCGTAGCGAGCCTGAACACTGAAGCTTTCTTT.

The chain uses TRBV7-7 and TRBJ2-7, with no clear D. Germline V CDR1 and CDR2: SSHAT, FNYEAQ (reference sequence). Between the trimmed V and J ends, which lost 5 bases and 0 bases, there was a span of 11 bases. The CDR3 contains 14 residues. CDR3 nucleotide sequence: TGTGCCAGCAGCCCCTCGCGGAGCTCCTACGAGCAGTACTTC. As protein: CASSPSRSSYEQYF. The whole variable domain, remainder taken from reference TRBV7-7 and TRBJ2-7, is GAGVSQSPRYKVTKRGQDVTLRCDPISSHATLYWYQQALGQGPEFLTYFNYEAQPDKSGLPSDRFSAERPEGSISTLTIQRTEQRDSAMYRCASSPSRSSYEQYFGPGTRLTVT.

The chain is built from TRBV6-6 and TRBJ1-5, with D maybe TRBD1 (6 bases). In germline, CDR1 is MNHNY, CDR2 SVGAGI (reference sequence). V dropped 10 bases and J dropped 6 bases, with 16 bases sitting between them. The CDR3 spans 13 residues. The CDR3 sequence: CAILGGEGQPQHF. DNA for the CDR3: TGTGCCATTCTAGGGGGGGAGGGTCAGCCCCAGCATTTT.

The chain links TRBV30 to TRBJ1-5, with no clear D. The CDR3 length is 13 residues. The V gene's germline CDR1 is GTSNPN and CDR2 SVGIG (reference sequence). V lost 3 bases and J lost 5, with 11 bases in between. For the CDR3, the DNA is TGTGCCTGGAGCTCGTTGAGTGATCAGCCCCAGCATTTT. Its protein product is CAWSSLSDQPQHF.

This clone has more than one count but fewer than ten. The chain uses TRBV28 and TRBJ1-2; D perhaps matches TRBD1 (5 bases). The CDR3 has 12 residues. The germline V gene has CDR1 MDHEN and CDR2 SYDVKM. Deletions cut 4 bases from V and 6 bases from J, with 9 bases between. In DNA, the CDR3 is TGTGCCAGCAGTTATAGGGGAAATGGCTACACCTTC. Translation gives CASSYRGNGYTF.

This chain uses TRBV14 with TRBJ1-1, with unresolved D. The V gene lost 2 bases and the J gene lost 4 bases, with 14 bases spanning the gap. From germline, CDR1 is SGHDN and CDR2 FVKESK. This CDR3 region has 15 residues. The CDR3 here is CASSQTEFWGTEAFF. DNA of the CDR3: TGTGCCAGCAGCCAAACAGAATTCTGGGGCACTGAAGCTTTCTTT.

This clone was counted between two and nine times. The chain uses TRBV18 and TRBJ2-7; 7 bases map to TRBD1. From germline, CDR1 is KGHSH and CDR2 LQKENI. The V segment lost 2 bases and the J segment 1 base; nucleotides outside the gene matches: 2. The CDR3 sequence is 14 residues long. The CDR3 here is CASSPGTASYEQYF. The CDR3 coding sequence is TGTGCCAGCTCACCAGGGACAGCTTCCTACGAGCAGTACTTC.

This chain links TRBV27 with TRBJ2-1, with 14 bases matching TRBD2. V lost 3 bases and J lost 8; bases outside the gene matches: 6. This CDR3 has 16 residues. Looked up from germline, CDR1 is MNHEY and CDR2 is SMNVEV (reference sequence). The CDR3 nucleotides are TGTGCCAGCAGTTTCAGACTAGCGGGGGGGCCCCATGAGCAGTTCTTC. Its translation is CASSFRLAGGPHEQFF.

The V call is TRBV7-2, the J call TRBJ2-1; D is uncertain. The V end lost 3 bases, the J end lost 0 bases, and 9 bases lay between the germline ends. CDR3 length equals 15 residues. Germline assignment: CDR1 SGHTA and CDR2 FQGNSA. CDR3 in DNA: TGTGCCAGCAGCTTGACTGATTTCTCCTACAATGAGCAGTTCTTC. This sequence encodes CASSLTDFSYNEQFF. Full variable domain (missing parts from reference TRBV7-2 and TRBJ2-1): GAGVSQSPSNKVTEKGKDVELRCDPISGHTALYWYRQSLGQGLEFLIYFQGNSAPDKSGLPSDRFSAERTGGSVSTLTIQRTQQEDSAVYLCASSLTDFSYNEQFFGPGTRLTVL.

The CDR3 here is CATFRGGSYNEQFF. The DNA for the CDR3 is TGTGCCACCTTTAGAGGGGGCTCCTACAATGAGCAGTTCTTC. The chain employs TRBV19 and TRBJ2-1, with TRBD1 as a possible D gene (6 bases). V lost 10 bases and J 0 bases, leaving 13 bases between the germline ends. Per the germline V gene, CDR1 is LNHDA and CDR2 is SQIVND (reference sequence). The CDR3 spans 14 residues.

This chain uses TRBV7-2 with TRBJ1-3, with 11 bases identical to TRBD1. CDR3 length: 14 residues. With 4 bases clipped from V and 6 bases from J, the junction kept 2 bases outside the gene matches. Looked up from germline, CDR1 is SGHTA and CDR2 is FQGNSA. The CDR3 spells CASSSGQGENTIYF. The CDR3 coding sequence is TGTGCCAGCAGCTCGGGACAGGGGGAAAACACCATATATTTT.

V and J are TRBV19 and TRBJ2-2; D might be TRBD1 (6 bases). The length of the CDR3 is 17 residues. Between the trimmed V and J ends, which lost 5 bases and 0 bases, there was a span of 16 bases. Germline CDR1 reads LNHDA; CDR2 reads SQIVND (reference sequence). The DNA of the CDR3 is TGTGCCAGTAGTTCAATCCTAGGACAGACGAACACCGGGGAGCTGTTTTTT. This translates into CASSSILGQTNTGELFF.

The CDR3 is CASSLFSTPSNEQFF. The CDR3 bases are TGTGCCAGCAGCTTATTCAGCACTCCAAGCAATGAGCAGTTCTTC. This rearrangement joins TRBV7-3 to TRBJ2-1; no reliable D call. Trimming shortened V by 2 bases and J by 6 bases, and 14 bases separated the two germline ends. The CDR3 is 15 residues long. In germline, CDR1 is SGHTA, CDR2 FQGTGA.

V is TRBV19 and J is TRBJ1-5, with 9 bases matching TRBD1. This CDR3 is 14 amino acids long. Germline trimming cut 5 bases from V and 9 bases from J; bases unmatched to any gene: 8. The germline CDR1 and CDR2 sequences are LNHDA and SQIVND (reference sequence). The DNA for the CDR3 is TGTGCCAGTAGTTGGACAGGGGAAACTTGGCCCCAGCATTTT. This sequence encodes CASSWTGETWPQHF. Combining the CDR3 with reference TRBV19 and TRBJ1-5 gives the whole variable domain DGGITQSPKYLFRKEGQNVTLSCEQNLNHDAMYWYRQDPGQGLRLIYYSQIVNDFQKGDIAEGYSVSREKKESFPLTVTSAQKNPTAFYLCASSWTGETWPQHFGDGTRLSIL.

The rearrangement links TRBV10-3 to TRBJ1-1; D remains ambiguous. Germline loops: CDR1 ENHRY, CDR2 SYGVKD. Between the trimmed V and J ends, which lost 10 bases and 0 bases, there was a span of 9 bases. CDR3 length: 12 amino acids. The CDR3, as DNA: TGTGCCACCCTGGACGTGAACACTGAAGCTTTCTTT. It encodes CATLDVNTEAFF.

J is TRBJ1-1 and V is TRBV5-5, with D unresolved. Germline CDR1 and CDR2: SGHKS and YYEKEE (reference sequence). The CDR3 runs to 11 residues. V dropped 6 bases and J dropped 3 bases, with 6 bases sitting between them. CDR3 nucleotides: TGTGCCAGCACCCTGTACACTGAAGCTTTCTTT. Translated, it gives CASTLYTEAFF.

V usage is TRBV9 and J usage is TRBJ2-1; a weak D match, TRBD1 (5 bases). In germline, CDR1 is SGDLS, CDR2 YYNGEE. The CDR3 has 15 residues. V shed 0 bases and J shed 4 bases, with 11 bases lying between them. The CDR3 bases are TGTGCCAGCAGCGTAGGGGTAGGGGAATACAATGAGCAGTTCTTC. This sequence encodes CASSVGVGEYNEQFF.

The genes are TRBV9 and TRBJ2-2; 10 nucleotides line up with TRBD1. CDR1 SGDLS and CDR2 YYNGEE come from the germline V gene. Trimming at V came to 3 bases and at J to 3 bases, leaving 11 bases not matched to a gene. There are 18 residues in the CDR3. CDR3 coding DNA: TGTGCCAGCAGCGCTTCGACAGGGGGCGGAAGATACACCGGGGAGCTGTTTTTT. It encodes CASSASTGGGRYTGELFF.

The gene calls are TRBV10-2 and TRBJ2-3, with 9 positions matching TRBD2. This CDR3 has 16 residues. The germline V gene encodes CDR1 WSHSY and CDR2 SAAADI. With V trimmed by 3 bases and J by 2 bases, 6 bases remained unmatched. The CDR3 DNA follows: TGCGCCAGCAGTGATACAAGCGGGGGGTTCACAGATACGCAGTATTTT. Protein sequence: CASSDTSGGFTDTQYF.

V is TRBV9 and J is TRBJ2-7, with D uncertain. CDR1 and CDR2 from the germline V gene are SGDLS and YYNGEE. The CDR3 length is 14 residues. Trimming removed 2 bases at V and 2 bases at J, with 11 bases between. The CDR3 loop is CASSVGQATYEQYF. The DNA of the CDR3 is TGTGCCAGCAGCGTCGGCCAAGCTACCTACGAGCAGTACTTC.

The CDR3 loop is CASSQDVFWGRGMGTEAFF. The CDR3 DNA reads as TGCGCCAGCAGCCAAGACGTTTTCTGGGGCAGGGGGATGGGAACTGAAGCTTTCTTT. The chain carries TRBV4-1 and TRBJ1-1; 7 bases map to TRBD1. CDR3 length: 19 amino acids. V gave up 0 bases and J gave up 5 bases; unmatched junction bases: 18. The germline CDR1 and CDR2 sequences are MGHRA and YSYEKL.

The chain employs TRBV28 and TRBJ1-3; D may be TRBD1 (6 bases). V lost 8 bases and J 3 bases, leaving 8 bases between the germline ends. CDR3 length equals 12 residues. CDR1 MDHEN and CDR2 SYDVKM come from the germline V gene. CDR3 DNA: TGTGCCAGCCGAGGGGGTGGAAACACCATATATTTT. This gives the protein CASRGGGNTIYF.

This clone was seen a handful of times. The rearrangement joins TRBV3-1 (or the pseudogene TRBV3-2) to TRBJ1-3; D not certain. The germline V gene encodes CDR1 LGHDT and CDR2 YNNKEL (reference sequence). The CDR3 loop spans 16 amino acids. Trimming removed 5 bases at V and 0 bases at J, with 14 bases between. CDR3 sequence (DNA): TGTGCCAGCAGCTGGTTTTCAGACGTCTCTGGAAACACCATATATTTT. This translates into CASSWFSDVSGNTIYF.